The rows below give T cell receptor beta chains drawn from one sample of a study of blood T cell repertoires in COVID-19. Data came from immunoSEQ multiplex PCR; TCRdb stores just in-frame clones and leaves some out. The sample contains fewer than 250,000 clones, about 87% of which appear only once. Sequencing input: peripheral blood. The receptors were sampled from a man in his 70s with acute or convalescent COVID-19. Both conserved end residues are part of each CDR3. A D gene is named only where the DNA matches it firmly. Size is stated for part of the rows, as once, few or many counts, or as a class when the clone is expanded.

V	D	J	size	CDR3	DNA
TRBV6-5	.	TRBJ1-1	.	CASRITGATEAFF	TGTGCCAGCCGCATAACAGGAGCGACTGAAGCTTTCTTT
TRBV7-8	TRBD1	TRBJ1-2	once	CASSLGTGDYGYTF	TGTGCCAGCAGCTTAGGGACAGGGGACTATGGCTACACCTTC
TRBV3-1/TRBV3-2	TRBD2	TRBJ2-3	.	CASSPPRGSGTSTDTQYF	TGTGCCAGCAGCCCTCCTAGAGGTAGCGGGACTAGCACAGATACGCAGTATTTT
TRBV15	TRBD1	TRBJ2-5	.	CATSKPGQKETQYF	TGTGCCACCAGCAAACCGGGACAGAAAGAGACCCAGTACTTC
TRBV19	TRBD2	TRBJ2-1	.	CASSIEGLAGGTSYNEQFF	TGTGCCAGTAGTATAGAGGGACTAGCGGGAGGGACCTCCTACAATGAGCAGTTCTTC
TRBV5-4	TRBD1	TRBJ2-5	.	CASSSGGQGTQETQYF	TGTGCCAGCAGCAGCGGCGGACAGGGTACCCAAGAGACCCAGTACTTC
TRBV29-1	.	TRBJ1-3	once	CSGRTGYSGNTIYF	TGCAGCGGCAGAACAGGGTACTCTGGAAACACCATATATTTT
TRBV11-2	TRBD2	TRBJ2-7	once	CASSSILAVYEQYF	TGTGCCAGCAGCTCCATACTAGCGGTCTACGAGCAGTACTTC
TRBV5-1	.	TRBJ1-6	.	CASSLVGAPQNSPLHF	TGCGCCAGCAGCTTGGTAGGGGCGCCCCAGAATTCACCCCTCCACTTT
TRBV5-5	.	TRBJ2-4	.	CASSLVGGLAKNIQYF	TGTGCCAGCAGCTTGGTTGGGGGACTAGCCAAAAACATTCAGTACTTC
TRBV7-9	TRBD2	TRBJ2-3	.	CASSLGLAGTDTQYF	TGTGCCAGCAGCTTAGGTCTAGCGGGCACAGATACGCAGTATTTT
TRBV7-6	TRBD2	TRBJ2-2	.	CASSPGLAGTNTGELFF	TGTGCCAGCAGCCCTGGACTAGCGGGAACGAACACCGGGGAGCTGTTTTTT